The text below deals with one T cell receptor (beta chain). This sample is drawn from a study of blood T cell repertoires in COVID-19. Overall study context: Specimens from acute and convalescent COVID-19 originated in the United States, Italy and Spain. PBMCs, B-cell-depleted T cells, or T cells were the source of the cDNA or gDNA that made up the material.

The CDR3 spans 15 residues. V shed 0 bases, J shed 7 bases, and the junction held 4 bases outside the gene matches. Per germline, CDR1 SGDLS and CDR2 YYNGEE. Per the authors' pipeline: Reference gene primers were amplified, and this amplification served to estimate nucleated cell counts. Profiled with immunoSEQ multiplex PCR; TCRdb holds only in-frame clones, not every one. That table furnishes V, J and clone size, whereas the DNA furnished D and trimming. The sample shows roughly 250,000 clones, 87% of them seen only once. Sequenced sample: peripheral blood. The TCR was taken from a man aged 60 to 69 who had recovered from COVID-19. The V call is TRBV9, the J call TRBJ1-4; 9 positions agree with TRBD1. CDR3 residues: CASSVGTGVGEKLFF. CDR3 nucleotide sequence: TGTGCCAGCAGCGTAGGGACAGGGGTCGGTGAAAAACTGTTTTTT.